The present entry profiles one T cell receptor beta chain with its context. The specificity of this receptor is unknown. To determine HCMV serostatus, a commercial ELISA kit was used to detect HCMV-specific IgG in serum. Ficoll density gradient centrifugation was used to isolate peripheral blood mononuclear cells from blood. This sample was included in a study of T cells expressing NK-cell markers (dated by TCRdb to the early 2020s). General notes on the study: Fewer than ten donors provided sorted CD3+CD56+NKG2C+, CD3+CD56+NKG2C- and CD3+CD56-NKG2C+ T-cell subsets, whose TCR beta-chain repertoires were profiled. Among the eight sequenced donors, seven were HCMV-seropositive and one was HCMV-seronegative. Randomly selected healthy volunteers, three men and five women, were used as the eight sequenced donors. Libraries were sequenced as 2 x 150 bp reads on Illumina HiSeq 2000/2500, MiSeq or NextSeq. General study outcomes and caveats: Those dominant clonotypes were again the most abundant among CD3+CD56-NKG2C+ cells in a few donors, at about 25-60.1%. In a handful of donors, the dominant CD3+CD56+NKG2C+ clonotypes were found to rank among the top 10 CD8+ clonotypes and to make up 1.0-7.0% of CD8+ T cells. Whether the expanded NKG2C-expressing T cell clones were specific for HCMV antigens was left unclear.

Instrument on record: Illumina HiSeq 2000. TCR beta cDNA libraries were prepared using 5'RACE template switching, which introduced a universal primer site and unique molecular identifiers. cDNA synthesis was primed from the TCR beta constant segment and was followed by two successive PCR amplification steps. On the authors' methods: MIGEC was used to demultiplex reads and group the reads by UMI, and MiTCR was used to assemble and quantify clonotypes. To exclude erroneous sequences, only TCR cDNA sequences supported by at least two reads were retained. Downstream repertoire analysis used the tcR package, and clonotypes were matched across fractions by CDR3 nucleotide sequence plus V segment. VDJmatch was used to annotate antigen specificity against VDJdb, with one amino acid substitution in CDR3 permitted. The reads went through TCRdb reprocessing, and each CDR3 protein sequence gets one entry with no DNA. TCRdb's processing, not the authors', yielded these V and J calls. The sample's clone listing holds about 450,000 distinct CDR3 sequences. The ten largest clones take up 6% to 9.5% of the sample.

The sequence was collected from a woman between 18 and 75 years old in good health. Sequenced input: blood T cells: a sorted CD56 or NKG2C T cell subset, CD4+ or CD8+ T cells, or bulk PBMC T cells (not recorded which).

The CDR3 here reads CASSPVTGTSYEQYF. The rearrangement combines TRBV18 with TRBJ2-7; no DNA is available, so the TRBD1 call from TCRdb remains unchecked. CDR3 length: 15 amino acids, cysteine to phenylalanine. There is no recorded DNA. The germline V gene yields KGHSH for CDR1 and LQKENI for CDR2.